Below are 21 T cell receptor beta chains sequenced from a single sample in a study of CD8 T cells in ankylosing spondylitis. Overall study findings and caveats: Characteristic, it appeared, of ankylosing spondylitis blood was a TCR beta motif of several highly homologous variants.

TCRdb reprocessed the 5' RACE reads with MiXCR, giving one entry per CDR3 protein. The table shows 800,000 to 900,000 distinct CDR3 sequences, with about an eighth occurring only once. Antigens for these TCRs are unknown. Sequenced sample: blood, either unsorted or a sorted T cell fraction (not recorded which). The source of these receptors is a male donor with ankylosing spondylitis.

This clonotype was detected only a few times. V usage is TRBV6-1 and J usage is TRBJ2-3; D is unclear. V lost 3 bases and J 4 bases, leaving 8 bases between the germline ends. The CDR3 contains 13 residues. CDR1 and CDR2 from the germline V gene are MNHNS and SASEGT. The CDR3 reads CASSDPGPDTQYF. In nucleotides, the CDR3 is TGTGCCAGCAGTGATCCAGGACCAGATACGCAGTATTTT.

This clonotype was counted a few times. The chain employs TRBV20-1 and TRBJ1-1; TRBD1 matches at 9 bases. The germline V gene has CDR1 DFQATT and CDR2 SNEGSKA (reference sequence). The CDR3 is 14 residues long. Trimming cost V 1 base and J 4 bases; bases outside gene matches: 4. The CDR3 DNA reads as TGCAGTGCTAGAGGAGACAGGGGGGGCACTGAAGCTTTCTTT. It translates to CSARGDRGGTEAFF.

This clonotype was detected ten times or more. In DNA form, the CDR3 reads TGTGCCAGCAGCCGAACTAGTTCCGGCCAGTACAATGAGCAGTTCTTC. It encodes CASSRTSSGQYNEQFF. This chain joins TRBV12-3 or TRBV12-4 and TRBJ2-1, with TRBD2 as a possible D gene (5 bases). Trimming pared 6 bases from V and 4 bases from J, leaving 19 bases between. The CDR3 spans 16 residues.

The V and J genes are TRBV2 and TRBJ2-3; D perhaps matches TRBD1 (6 bases). The CDR3 is 14 amino acids. V lost 3 bases and J 4 bases, leaving 11 bases between the germline ends. The germline gives CDR1 SNHLY, CDR2 FYNNEI. The CDR3 DNA is TGTGCCAGCAGTGACCAGGGGAGCGCAGATACGCAGTATTTT. Translated, it gives CASSDQGSADTQYF. The variable domain in full, with the rest retrieved from reference TRBV2 and TRBJ2-3, is EPEVTQTPSHQVTQMGQEVILRCVPISNHLYFYWYRQILGQKVEFLVSFYNNEISEKSEIFDDQFSVERPDGSNFTLKIRSTKLEDSAMYFCASSDQGSADTQYFGPGTRLTVL.

The chain carries TRBV6-5 and TRBJ2-7; TRBD1 aligns across 7 bases. Germline assignment: CDR1 MNHEY and CDR2 SVGAGI. V was clipped by 1 base and J by 3 bases; unmatched bases: 9. This CDR3 has 16 residues. Here the CDR3 reads CASSYWRQGSRYEQYF. The CDR3 DNA follows: TGTGCCAGCAGTTACTGGCGACAGGGTAGTCGCTACGAGCAGTACTTC.

The J gene is TRBJ1-2, the V gene TRBV20-1; tentative D call: TRBD1 (6 bases). There are 12 residues in the CDR3. Germline lookup yields CDR1 DFQATT and CDR2 SNEGSKA (reference sequence). V dropped 3 bases and J dropped 6 bases, with 11 bases sitting between them. This CDR3 is CSASTHRDGYTF. CDR3 in DNA: TGCAGTGCTAGTACTCACAGGGATGGCTACACCTTC.

This chain connects TRBV5-6 to TRBJ2-7; D unclear. V gave up 0 bases and J gave up 0 bases, with 19 bases separating them. From germline, CDR1 is SGHDT and CDR2 YYEEEE. The CDR3 loop spans 18 amino acids. The CDR3 spells CASSLARAISPSSYEQYF. CDR3 sequence (DNA): TGTGCCAGCAGCTTGGCCCGGGCAATATCCCCCAGCTCCTACGAGCAGTACTTC.

This clonotype was counted only a few times. This chain links TRBV4-3 with TRBJ2-7, with D perhaps matching TRBD1 or TRBD2 (5 bases each). This CDR3 has 15 residues. The V gene's germline CDR1 is LGHNA and CDR2 YSLEER. The ends were cut back, 0 bases at V and 1 base at J, with 10 bases in the middle. CDR3 nucleotide sequence: TGCGCCAGCAGCCAAGATTTGAGGGGTTCCTACGAGCAGTACTTC. This encodes CASSQDLRGSYEQYF.

The chain is built from TRBV7-3 and TRBJ2-5, with D tentatively TRBD2 (5 bases). Germline values: CDR1 SGHTA, CDR2 FQGTGA. There are 13 residues in the CDR3. V was pared by 1 base and J by 3 bases, with 6 bases between. DNA of the CDR3: TGTGCCAGCAGCTTAAACGGGAAAGAGACCCAGTACTTC. It encodes CASSLNGKETQYF.

This clonotype was found many times. The CDR3 DNA is TGCAGCGTTCAGGGGAACACTGAAGCTTTCTTT. This sequence encodes CSVQGNTEAFF. The rearrangement links TRBV29-1 to TRBJ1-1; D is perhaps TRBD1 (5 bases). V lost 5 bases to trimming and J lost 1 base, with 5 bases between them. Germline V gene sequence: CDR1 SQVTM, CDR2 ANQGSEA. CDR3 size: 11 residues.

The V gene is TRBV20-1, the J gene TRBJ2-2, with D perhaps TRBD2 (6 bases). The germline gives CDR1 DFQATT, CDR2 SNEGSKA (reference sequence). Between the trimmed V and J ends, which lost 4 bases and 6 bases, there was a span of 21 bases. CDR3 size: 16 residues. The CDR3 coding sequence is TGCAGTGCTACCCTAGCGCCCCTGCGTAGCGCCGGGGAGCTGTTTTTT. Translation gives CSATLAPLRSAGELFF.

As for this clonotype: One junction end does not reproduce the germline sequence, and a read error may be involved. The rearrangement uses TRBV4-3 and TRBJ1-2, with TRBD1 matching 9 bases. Germline assignment: CDR1 LGHNA and CDR2 YSLEER. The CDR3 has 11 residues. In DNA, the CDR3 is TGCGCCAGCAGCCGGACAGGGGACGTCTTTTTC. Protein: CASSRTGDVFF.

This chain links TRBV29-1 with TRBJ1-2; D gene unclear. Trimming cost V 5 bases and J 4 bases, with 14 bases left between them. Germline assignment: CDR1 SQVTM and CDR2 ANQGSEA. There are 13 residues in the CDR3. This CDR3 is CSVTPGVGYGYTF. CDR3 DNA: TGCAGCGTTACTCCCGGGGTGGGCTATGGCTACACCTTC.

J is TRBJ1-1 and V is TRBV15; D is unresolved. With 0 bases removed from V and 9 bases from J, the gap between germline ends came to 8 bases. The CDR3 spans 12 residues. Germline V gene lookup returns CDR1 LNHNV and CDR2 YYDKDF (reference sequence). Here the CDR3 DNA reads TGTGCCACCAGCAGAGAGAACGGCAAAGCTTTCTTT. Protein: CATSRENGKAFF.

This clonotype has a count of ten or more. The gene calls are TRBV6-6 and TRBJ1-5, with D unresolved. Trimming took 6 bases from V and 2 from J, leaving 5 bases between them. Germline loops: CDR1 MNHNY, CDR2 SVGAGI (reference sequence). CDR3 length: 12 amino acids. CDR3 sequence (DNA): TGTGCCAGCAGGATGGGCAATCAGCCCCAGCATTTT. Protein sequence: CASRMGNQPQHF.

This clonotype was counted ten times or more. This rearrangement joins TRBV6-2 or TRBV6-3 to TRBJ2-4, with 8 nucleotides matching TRBD1. Germline loops: CDR1 MNHEY, CDR2 SVGEGT. Trimming at V came to 5 bases and at J to 0 bases, leaving 3 bases not matched to a gene. CDR3 size: 15 residues. CDR3 sequence: CASSPRGRAKNIQYF. The CDR3 coding sequence is TGTGCCAGCAGTCCCAGGGGGCGAGCCAAAAACATTCAGTACTTC.

This rearrangement joins TRBV7-2 to TRBJ2-7, with D unclear. The CDR3 has 14 residues. Germline V gene sequence: CDR1 SGHTA, CDR2 FQGNSA. Trimming removed 2 bases from V and 3 bases from J, with 11 bases in between. CDR3 DNA sequence: TGTGCCAGCAGCTTAACCCTAGAATACTACGAGCAGTACTTC. This encodes CASSLTLEYYEQYF.

This chain connects TRBV20-1 to TRBJ2-5; perhaps TRBD1 as D (6 bases). The CDR3 runs to 12 residues. V was pared by 4 bases and J by 4 bases, with 10 bases between. The V gene's germline CDR1 is DFQATT and CDR2 SNEGSKA (reference sequence). CDR3 coding DNA: TGCAGTGCTAATCCAGGGGCAGAGACCCAGTACTTC. Encoded protein: CSANPGAETQYF.

This chain connects TRBV2 to TRBJ2-2, with TRBD2 matching over 10 bases. Looked up from germline, CDR1 is SNHLY and CDR2 is FYNNEI. V was pared by 11 bases and J by 3 bases, with 3 bases of the junction left unmatched. The CDR3 length is 13 residues. CDR3 region: CAGSGGYTGELFF. The CDR3 nucleotides are TGTGCCGGTAGCGGGGGGTACACCGGGGAGCTGTTTTTT.

This clonotype came up a few times. The genes are TRBV5-1 and TRBJ1-2; D unclear. Trimming removed 4 bases from V and 8 bases from J, with 15 bases in between. Germline CDR1 reads SGHRS; CDR2 reads YFSETQ. This CDR3 comprises 13 residues. The CDR3 nucleotides are TGCGCCAGCAGCCCGGGTTCCACGGGGGGCTACACCTTC. Translated, it gives CASSPGSTGGYTF.

The chain links TRBV7-2 to TRBJ2-1, with 7 bases lining up with TRBD2. The CDR3 sequence is 16 residues long. CDR1 is SGHTA, CDR2 FQGNSA, per germline. V was clipped by 5 bases and J by 9 bases; unmatched bases: 16. The chain's CDR3 is CASSVLAGSSGGEQFF. CDR3 sequence (DNA): TGTGCCAGCAGCGTCCTAGCTGGGTCTAGCGGAGGTGAGCAGTTCTTC.